The 17 T cell receptor beta chains reported below all come from one sample, sequenced in a study of regulatory T cells in long-lasting Graves disease (dated by TCRdb to the early 2020s). The library came from multiplex PCR. The data were produced on an Illumina HiSeq 4000. iRepertoire HTBI primers and Arm-PCR amplification of CDR3 regions were used to construct TCR beta libraries. The raw public reads went through TCRdb reprocessing: fastp at Q25, MiXCR clone calling, in-frame beta chains kept. Rows with a matching CDR3 protein are joined into one entry that keeps the most common DNA and genes. This sample has about 320,000 distinct CDR3 sequences in its table, and more than 15% of those were observed once. Together, the top ten hold 35% to 45% of the sample. The label giving this sample's time point can be read as: newly diagnosed GD, antithyroid drugs for less than 3 months. For both TCR sequencing and RNA sequencing, RNA was extracted from PBMCs using TRIzol.

The material was peripheral blood mononuclear cells (PBMCs), obtained at new diagnosis, from a patient treated with antithyroid drugs. Receptor source: a female donor with Graves disease.

This clonotype was seen only a few times. V is TRBV24-1 and J is TRBJ2-1; D is ambiguous. CDR1 is KGHDR and CDR2 is SFDVKD in the germline V gene. This CDR3 is 13 amino acids long. Trimming cost V 2 bases and J 5 bases, with 6 bases left between them. CDR3 amino acids: CATSDSKDNEQFF. DNA for the CDR3: TGTGCCACCAGTGATTCAAAAGACAATGAGCAGTTCTTC.

This clonotype was detected many times. V gene TRBV9 combines with J gene TRBJ2-3; 7 nucleotides line up with TRBD1. V lost 4 bases, J lost 2 bases, and 4 bases stayed unmatched. Germline CDR1 reads SGDLS; CDR2 reads YYNGEE. The CDR3 consists of 14 residues. This CDR3 is CASSFQGDTDTQYF. CDR3 coding DNA: TGTGCCAGCAGCTTTCAGGGGGACACAGATACGCAGTATTTT.

This clonotype showed up just a few times. This rearrangement joins TRBV29-1 to TRBJ2-1, with 10 bases fitting TRBD2. The V and J ends lost 2 bases and 6 bases, in that order; junction bases with no gene match: 7. CDR3 length: 15 amino acids. Germline loops: CDR1 SQVTM, CDR2 ANQGSEA. The CDR3 DNA follows: TGCAGCGTTGAACCAAGCGGGAGGGGGGGCAATGAGCAGTTCTTC. Amino acid sequence: CSVEPSGRGGNEQFF.

This clonotype was found many times. The chain joins TRBV24-1 to TRBJ2-1; 8 bases line up with TRBD2. Germline CDR1 is KGHDR and CDR2 is SFDVKD. The ends lost 2 bases at V and 3 bases at J; junction bases unmatched: 11. The CDR3 has 18 residues. CDR3 bases: TGTGCCACCAGTGATTCAGGGGTTGCGGGAGGACTCTACAATGAGCAGTTCTTC. It codes for CATSDSGVAGGLYNEQFF.

This clonotype was seen ten or more times. This chain joins TRBV5-4 and TRBJ2-7; TRBD2 is a possible D gene (5 bases). Trimming cost V 0 bases and J 7 bases, with 14 bases left between them. The CDR3 has 14 residues. CDR1 is SGHNT and CDR2 is YYREEE in the germline V gene (reference sequence). The CDR3 DNA sequence: TGTGCCAGCAGCTTGGGAGTTGAGGGTTCAGAGCAGTACTTC. Residues: CASSLGVEGSEQYF. Drawing the rest from reference TRBV5-4 and TRBJ2-7, the complete variable domain is ETGVTQSPTHLIKTRGQQVTLRCSSQSGHNTVSWYQQALGQGPQFIFQYYREEENGRGNFPPRFSGLQFPNYSSELNVNALELDDSALYLCASSLGVEGSEQYFGPGTRLTVT.

Note on this clonotype: At one boundary the junction diverges from the germline segment, which might be a read error. This chain links TRBV7-7 with TRBJ2-5; no clear D gene. CDR1 and CDR2 (germline): SSHAT, FNYEAQ (reference sequence). CDR3 length: 16 residues. The CDR3 DNA reads as TGTGCTAGCAGCTTACGACCGGGCGCTAGGGAAGAGACCCAGTACTTC. This encodes CASSLRPGAREETQYF.

This clonotype was recorded at least ten times. This chain links TRBV6-2 or TRBV6-3 with TRBJ2-4; 7 bases are a match to TRBD2. Germline V gene lookup returns CDR1 MNHEY and CDR2 SVGEGT. This CDR3 contains 15 residues. V shed 2 bases, J shed 9 bases, and the junction held 10 bases outside the gene matches. The CDR3 is CASSYQVGGPGIQYF. The CDR3, as DNA: TGTGCCAGCAGTTACCAGGTGGGAGGGCCGGGCATTCAGTACTTC.

This clonotype was observed at least ten times. This chain joins TRBV14 and TRBJ2-3, with 10 bases that match TRBD1. Germline assignment: CDR1 SGHDN and CDR2 FVKESK. The ends lost 3 bases at V and 7 bases at J; junction bases unmatched: 13. The CDR3 runs 17 residues. The CDR3, as DNA: TGTGCCAGCAGCCATCGCCTGACAGGGGGCAAGGGGAATACGCAGTATTTT. Translated: CASSHRLTGGKGNTQYF.

This clonotype occurred a few times. The chain couples TRBV29-1 to TRBJ2-1; maybe TRBD2 (6 bases). CDR1 is SQVTM and CDR2 is ANQGSEA in the germline V gene. The CDR3 length is 13 residues. The germline V and J ends were trimmed by 3 bases and 8 bases, with 14 bases remaining between them. The CDR3 spells CSVESRRADEQFF. CDR3 coding DNA: TGCAGCGTTGAGAGCAGGAGGGCGGATGAGCAGTTCTTC.

This clonotype was seen ten or more times. The CDR3 region has the DNA TGTGCCAGCAGCTTTCTAGCGGGAGGTCAAGAGACCCAGTACTTC. It translates to CASSFLAGGQETQYF. This chain joins TRBV7-9 and TRBJ2-5, with TRBD2 matching 11 bases. Germline trimming cut 3 bases from V and 2 bases from J; bases unmatched to any gene: 2. The CDR3 runs to 15 residues. Germline V lookup: CDR1 SEHNR, CDR2 FQNEAQ (reference sequence).

This clonotype was counted at least ten times. The chain links TRBV7-6 to TRBJ2-5; D is unresolved. The germline CDR1 and CDR2 sequences are SGHVS and FNYEAQ. The CDR3 is 15 amino acids. V shed 0 bases and J shed 5 bases, with 13 bases lying between them. CDR3 coding DNA: TGTGCCAGCAGCTTAGCCGCCCCGGGCGTGGAGACCCAGTACTTC. Its protein is CASSLAAPGVETQYF. The entire variable domain, with the rest obtained from reference TRBV7-6 and TRBJ2-5, is as follows: GAGVSQSPRYKVTKRGQDVALRCDPISGHVSLYWYRQALGQGPEFLTYFNYEAQQDKSGLPNDRFSAERPEGSISTLTIQRTEQRDSAMYRCASSLAAPGVETQYFGPGTRLLVL.

This clonotype was observed a few times. V and J are TRBV5-1 and TRBJ2-7; 15 positions match TRBD2. The trim removed 6 bases at V and 3 bases at J, leaving 4 bases unmatched. The CDR3 loop spans 15 amino acids. From germline, CDR1 is SGHRS and CDR2 YFSETQ. The chain's CDR3 is CASKGLAGGSYEQYF. The CDR3 nucleotides read TGCGCCAGCAAGGGACTAGCGGGAGGCAGCTACGAGCAGTACTTC.

Turning to this clonotype: Just one base apart from a much larger clone, this may be a read error. This rearrangement joins TRBV7-2 to TRBJ2-5; 7 bases match TRBD2. CDR3 size: 16 residues. Germline trimming cut 5 bases from V and 5 bases from J; bases unmatched to any gene: 14. CDR1 SGHTA and CDR2 FQGNSA come from the germline V gene. DNA of the CDR3: TGTGCCAGCAGCCTCTCTGGCGGGAGTGAATTGGAGACCCAGTACTTC. Translation: CASSLSGGSELETQYF.

This clonotype was seen repeatedly, ten times or more. The chain employs TRBV28 and TRBJ2-3, with D possibly TRBD1 on 5 matching bases. The CDR3 covers 13 residues. Germline V gene lookup returns CDR1 MDHEN and CDR2 SYDVKM. V was cut by 5 bases and J by 6 bases, with 12 bases left in between. The CDR3 protein is CASSGAPRDTQYF. CDR3 DNA sequence: TGTGCCAGCAGTGGGGCCCCTAGGGATACGCAGTATTTT.

About this clonotype itself: A much larger clone is a single base away; this may be a read error. J is TRBJ1-5 and V is TRBV18, with D maybe TRBD1 (6 bases). The CDR3 is 14 amino acids. CDR1 KGHSH and CDR2 LQKENI come from the germline V gene. CDR3: CASSTWTAGQPQQF. The CDR3 DNA follows: TGTGCCAGCTCAACCTGGACAGCGGGTCAGCCCCAGCAGTTT.

In its sample, this clonotype was seen a few times. The V call is TRBV14, the J call TRBJ2-5, with D uncertain. Germline V gene lookup returns CDR1 SGHDN and CDR2 FVKESK. This CDR3 spans 13 amino acids. V was cut by 3 bases and J by 5 bases, with 10 bases left in between. Here the CDR3 reads CASSHGVWETQYF. The CDR3 DNA sequence: TGTGCCAGCAGCCATGGGGTATGGGAGACCCAGTACTTC.

This chain uses TRBV3-1 with TRBJ2-3; 8 nucleotides agree with TRBD2. This CDR3 has 16 residues. Germline values: CDR1 LGHDT, CDR2 YNNKEL (reference sequence). Unmatched junction bases numbered 3, after V lost 1 base and J lost 0 bases. The CDR3 region is CASSQGSSGSTDTQYF. CDR3 nucleotide sequence: TGTGCCAGCAGCCAAGGTTCTAGCGGGAGCACAGATACGCAGTATTTT.